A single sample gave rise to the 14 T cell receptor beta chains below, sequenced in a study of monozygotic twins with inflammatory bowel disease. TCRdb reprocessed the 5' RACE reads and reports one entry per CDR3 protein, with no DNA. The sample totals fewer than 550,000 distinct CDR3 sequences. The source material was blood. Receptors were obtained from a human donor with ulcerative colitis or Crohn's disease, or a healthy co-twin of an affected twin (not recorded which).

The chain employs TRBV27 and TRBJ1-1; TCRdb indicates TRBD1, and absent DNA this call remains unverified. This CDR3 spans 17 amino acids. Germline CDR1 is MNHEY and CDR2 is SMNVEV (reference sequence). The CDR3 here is CASSLSGHMDRGTEAFF.

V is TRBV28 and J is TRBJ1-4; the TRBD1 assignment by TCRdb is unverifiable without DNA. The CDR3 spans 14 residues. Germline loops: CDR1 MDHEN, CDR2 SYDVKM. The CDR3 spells CASSQGFRHEKLFF.

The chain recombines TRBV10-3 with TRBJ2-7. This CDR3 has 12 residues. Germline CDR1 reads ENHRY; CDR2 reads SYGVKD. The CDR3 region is CAISPEKYEQYF.

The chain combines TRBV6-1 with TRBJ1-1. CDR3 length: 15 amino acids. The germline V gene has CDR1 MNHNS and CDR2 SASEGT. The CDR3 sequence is CASSDLPGGNTEAFF.

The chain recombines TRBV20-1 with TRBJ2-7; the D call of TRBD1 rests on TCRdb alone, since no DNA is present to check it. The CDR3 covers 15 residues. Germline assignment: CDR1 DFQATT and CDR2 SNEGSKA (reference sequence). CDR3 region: CSARDGQGQAYEQYF.

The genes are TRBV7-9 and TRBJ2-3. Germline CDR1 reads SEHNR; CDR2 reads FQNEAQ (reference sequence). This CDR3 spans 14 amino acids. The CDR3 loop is CASSLMSPTDTQYF.

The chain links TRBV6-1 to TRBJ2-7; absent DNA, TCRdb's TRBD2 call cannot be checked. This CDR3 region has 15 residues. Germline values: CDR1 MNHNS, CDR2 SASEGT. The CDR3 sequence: CASRRRGPSSYEQYF.

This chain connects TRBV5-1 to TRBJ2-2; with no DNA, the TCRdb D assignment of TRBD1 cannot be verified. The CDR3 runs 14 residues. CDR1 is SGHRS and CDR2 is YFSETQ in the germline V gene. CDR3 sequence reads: CASRLGQNTGELFF.

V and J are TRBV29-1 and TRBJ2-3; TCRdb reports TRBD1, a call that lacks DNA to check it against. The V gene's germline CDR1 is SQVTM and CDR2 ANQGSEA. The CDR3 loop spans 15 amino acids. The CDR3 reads CSVRGPRESTDTQYF.

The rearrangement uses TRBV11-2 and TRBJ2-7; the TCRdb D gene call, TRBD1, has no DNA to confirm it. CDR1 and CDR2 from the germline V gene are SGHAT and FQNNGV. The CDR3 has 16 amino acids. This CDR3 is CASSSPGTGYRDEQYF.

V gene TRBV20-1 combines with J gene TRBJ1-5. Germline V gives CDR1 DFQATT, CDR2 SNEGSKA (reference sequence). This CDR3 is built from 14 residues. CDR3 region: CSAGTPGPYQPQHF.

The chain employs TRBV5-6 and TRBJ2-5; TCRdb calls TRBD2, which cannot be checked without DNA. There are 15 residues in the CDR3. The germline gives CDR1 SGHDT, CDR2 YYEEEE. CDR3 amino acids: CASSLRIGGAETQYF.

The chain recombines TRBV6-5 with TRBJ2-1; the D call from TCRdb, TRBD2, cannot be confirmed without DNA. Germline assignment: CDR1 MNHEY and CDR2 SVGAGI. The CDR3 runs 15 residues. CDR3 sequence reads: CASSQTSGTYTGQFF.

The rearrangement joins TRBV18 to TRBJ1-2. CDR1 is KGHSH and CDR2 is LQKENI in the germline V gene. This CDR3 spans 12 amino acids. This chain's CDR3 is CASSPREGGYTF. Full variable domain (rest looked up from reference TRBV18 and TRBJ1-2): NAGVMQNPRHLVRRRGQEARLRCSPMKGHSHVYWYRQLPEEGLKFMVYLQKENIIDESGMPKERFSAEFPKEGPSILRIQQVVRGDSAAYFCASSPREGGYTFGSGTRLTVV.